This TCR beta chain originates from a study of OX40 agonist ivuxolimab in advanced cancers. Study information: Patients in the trial were receiving intravenous ivuxolimab every 2 weeks, at doses of 0.01 to 10 mg/kg. Regarding the study as a whole: Mean expanded clone counts were higher in CD8+ than CD4+ T cells. Certain nonresponders likewise exhibited a low normalized T-cell clonal expansion.

Points on this clone: Its antigen is currently unknown.

TCRdb's table, derived via immunoSEQ multiplex PCR, lists solely in-frame clones and lacks some. Of roughly 71,000 clones listed, 84% are singletons. Germline CDR1 LNHDA, CDR2 SQIVND (reference sequence). The CDR3 extends over 15 amino acids. The V and J ends lost 3 bases and 4 bases, in that order; junction bases with no gene match: 7. This TCR came from an adult with an advanced solid tumor such as melanoma, head and neck, liver or kidney cancer. The sample consisted of CD4+ or CD8+ T cells sorted from blood, taken in a trial of the OX40 agonist ivuxolimab. This sequence joins TRBV19 and TRBJ1-2; TRBD1 agrees at 8 bases. The CDR3 is CASSMSGTGIYGYTF. CDR3 DNA sequence: TGTGCCAGTAGTATGTCCGGGACAGGAATCTATGGCTACACCTTC.